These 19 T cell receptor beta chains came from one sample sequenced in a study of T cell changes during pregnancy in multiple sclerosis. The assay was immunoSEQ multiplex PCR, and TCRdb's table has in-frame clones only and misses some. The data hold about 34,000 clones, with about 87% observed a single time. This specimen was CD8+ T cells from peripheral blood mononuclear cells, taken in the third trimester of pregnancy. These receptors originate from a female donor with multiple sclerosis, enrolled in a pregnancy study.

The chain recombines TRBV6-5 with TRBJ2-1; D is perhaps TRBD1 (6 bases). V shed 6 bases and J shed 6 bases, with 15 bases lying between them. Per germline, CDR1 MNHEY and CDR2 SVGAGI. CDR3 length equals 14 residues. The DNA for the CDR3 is TGTGCCAGCAGCCCAGGGGTAGAGGGCAATGAGCAGTTCTTC. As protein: CASSPGVEGNEQFF.

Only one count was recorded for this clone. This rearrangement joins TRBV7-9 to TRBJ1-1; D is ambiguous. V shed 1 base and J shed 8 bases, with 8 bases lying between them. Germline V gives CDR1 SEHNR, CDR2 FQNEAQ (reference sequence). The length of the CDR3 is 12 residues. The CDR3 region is CASSLGSGEAFF. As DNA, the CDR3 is TGTGCCAGCAGCTTAGGGAGCGGAGAAGCTTTCTTT.

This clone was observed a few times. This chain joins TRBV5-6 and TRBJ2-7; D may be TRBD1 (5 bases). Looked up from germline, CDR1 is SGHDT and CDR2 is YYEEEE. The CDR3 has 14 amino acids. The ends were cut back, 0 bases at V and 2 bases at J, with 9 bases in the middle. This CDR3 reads CASSLEGAPYEQYF. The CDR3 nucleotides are TGTGCCAGCAGCTTGGAAGGGGCCCCCTACGAGCAGTACTTC.

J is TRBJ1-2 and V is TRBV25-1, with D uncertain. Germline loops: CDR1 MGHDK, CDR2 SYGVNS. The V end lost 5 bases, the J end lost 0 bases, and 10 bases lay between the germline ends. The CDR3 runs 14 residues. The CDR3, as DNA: TGTGCCAGCAGTTCCGTGGCCGCTAACTATGGCTACACCTTC. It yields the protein CASSSVAANYGYTF.

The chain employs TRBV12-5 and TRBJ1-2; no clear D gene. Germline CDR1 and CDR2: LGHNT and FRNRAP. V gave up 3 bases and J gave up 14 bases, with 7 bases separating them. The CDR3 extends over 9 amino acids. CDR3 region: CASGFEQTF. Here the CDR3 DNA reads TGTGCTAGTGGTTTTGAACAGACCTTC.

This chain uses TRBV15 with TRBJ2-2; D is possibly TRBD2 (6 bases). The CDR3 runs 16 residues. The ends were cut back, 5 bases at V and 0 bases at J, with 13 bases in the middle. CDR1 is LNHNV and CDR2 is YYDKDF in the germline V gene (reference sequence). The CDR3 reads CATSPLSGANTGELFF. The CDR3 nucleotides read TGTGCCACCAGCCCCCTTTCGGGGGCGAACACCGGGGAGCTGTTTTTT.

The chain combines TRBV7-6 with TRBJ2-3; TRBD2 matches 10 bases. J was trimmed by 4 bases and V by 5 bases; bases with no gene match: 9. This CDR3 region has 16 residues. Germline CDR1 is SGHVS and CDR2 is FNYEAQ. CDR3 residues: CASSQAGLAFADTQYF. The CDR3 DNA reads TGTGCCAGCAGCCAAGCGGGACTAGCGTTCGCAGATACGCAGTATTTT.

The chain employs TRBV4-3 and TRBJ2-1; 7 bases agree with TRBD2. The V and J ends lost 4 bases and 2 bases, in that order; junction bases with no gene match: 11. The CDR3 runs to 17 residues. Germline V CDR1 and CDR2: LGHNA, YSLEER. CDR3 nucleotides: TGCGCCAGCAGCCTAAGAGTGTTCGGGGGGACCTACAATGAGCAGTTCTTC. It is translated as CASSLRVFGGTYNEQFF.

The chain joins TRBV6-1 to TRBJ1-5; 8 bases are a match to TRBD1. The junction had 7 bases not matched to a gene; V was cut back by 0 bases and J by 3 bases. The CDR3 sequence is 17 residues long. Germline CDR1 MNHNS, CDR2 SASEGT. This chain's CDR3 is CASSEAPQGQANQPQHF. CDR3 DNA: TGTGCCAGCAGTGAAGCGCCGCAGGGACAGGCCAATCAGCCCCAGCATTTT.

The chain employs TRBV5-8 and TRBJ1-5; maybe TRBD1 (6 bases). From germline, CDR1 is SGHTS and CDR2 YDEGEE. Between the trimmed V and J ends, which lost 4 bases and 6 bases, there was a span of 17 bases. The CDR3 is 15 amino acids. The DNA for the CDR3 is TGTGCCAGCAGCAAAGATCAGGGACACGGTCAGCCCCAGCATTTT. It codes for CASSKDQGHGQPQHF.

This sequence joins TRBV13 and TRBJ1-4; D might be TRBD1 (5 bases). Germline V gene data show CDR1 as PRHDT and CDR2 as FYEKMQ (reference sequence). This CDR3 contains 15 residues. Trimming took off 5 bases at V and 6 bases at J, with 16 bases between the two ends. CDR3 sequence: CASSVEGTPHEKLFF. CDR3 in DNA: TGTGCCAGCAGCGTGGAGGGGACCCCTCATGAAAAACTGTTTTTT.

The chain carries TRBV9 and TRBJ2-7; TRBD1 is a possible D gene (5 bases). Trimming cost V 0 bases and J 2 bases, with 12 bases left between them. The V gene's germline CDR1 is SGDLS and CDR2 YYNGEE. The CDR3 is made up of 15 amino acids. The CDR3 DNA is TGTGCCAGCAGCGTAGAGTGGGGCCCACCCTACGAGCAGTACTTC. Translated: CASSVEWGPPYEQYF.

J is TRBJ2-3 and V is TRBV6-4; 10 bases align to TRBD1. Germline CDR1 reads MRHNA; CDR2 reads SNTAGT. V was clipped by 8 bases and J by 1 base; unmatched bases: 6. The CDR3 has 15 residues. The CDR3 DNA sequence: TGTGCCAGCGGGGTGACAGGGGGCGGCACAGATACGCAGTATTTT. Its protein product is CASGVTGGGTDTQYF.

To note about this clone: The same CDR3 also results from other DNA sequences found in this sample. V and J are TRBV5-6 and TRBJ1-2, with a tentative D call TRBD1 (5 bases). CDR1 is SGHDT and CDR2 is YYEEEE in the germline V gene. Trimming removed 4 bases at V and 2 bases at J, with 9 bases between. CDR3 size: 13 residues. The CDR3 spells CASSQDRNYGYTF. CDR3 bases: TGTGCCAGCAGCCAAGACAGAAACTATGGCTACACCTTC.

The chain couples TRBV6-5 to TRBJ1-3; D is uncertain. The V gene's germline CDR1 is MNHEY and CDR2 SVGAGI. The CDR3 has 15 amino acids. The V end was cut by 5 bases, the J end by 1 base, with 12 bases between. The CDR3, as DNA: TGTGCCAGCAGTCCCGACGGAGGGTCTGGAAACACCATATATTTT. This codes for CASSPDGGSGNTIYF.

CDR3 protein: CSVVDLRTGLNYGYTF. The CDR3 DNA sequence: TGCAGCGTTGTGGACCTCCGGACAGGACTTAACTATGGCTACACCTTC. This chain connects TRBV29-1 to TRBJ1-2, with 7 bases lining up with TRBD1. Trimming cost V 4 bases and J 1 base; bases outside gene matches: 12. Looked up from germline, CDR1 is SQVTM and CDR2 is ANQGSEA. The CDR3 has 16 residues. The full variable domain, rest sourced from reference TRBV29-1 and TRBJ1-2, is SAVISQKPSRDICQRGTSLTIQCQVDSQVTMMFWYRQQPGQSLTLIATANQGSEATYESGFVIDKFPISRPNLTFSTLTVSNMSPEDSSIYLCSVVDLRTGLNYGYTFGSGTRLTVV.

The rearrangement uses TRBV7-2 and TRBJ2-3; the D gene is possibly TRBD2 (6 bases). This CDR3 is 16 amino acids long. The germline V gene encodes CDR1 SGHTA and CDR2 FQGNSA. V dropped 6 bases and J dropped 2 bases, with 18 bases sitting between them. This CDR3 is CASSPWGVSTTDTQYF. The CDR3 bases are TGTGCCAGCAGTCCCTGGGGGGTATCGACCACAGATACGCAGTATTTT.

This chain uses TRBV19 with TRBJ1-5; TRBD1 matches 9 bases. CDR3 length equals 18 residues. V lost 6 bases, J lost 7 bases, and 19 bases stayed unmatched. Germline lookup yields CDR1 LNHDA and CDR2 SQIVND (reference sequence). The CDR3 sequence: CASRPGTGTGMPSQPQHF. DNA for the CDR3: TGTGCCAGTAGGCCCGGGACAGGGACAGGGATGCCAAGCCAGCCCCAGCATTTT.

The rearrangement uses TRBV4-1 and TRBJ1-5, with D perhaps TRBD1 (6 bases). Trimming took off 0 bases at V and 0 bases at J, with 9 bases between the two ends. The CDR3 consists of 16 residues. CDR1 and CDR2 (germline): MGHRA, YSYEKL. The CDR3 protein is CASSQDPGVSNQPQHF. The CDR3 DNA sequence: TGCGCCAGCAGCCAAGATCCAGGGGTTAGCAATCAGCCCCAGCATTTT.